These 12 T cell receptor beta chains originate from one sample sequenced in a study of regulatory T cells in long-lasting Graves disease. Arm-PCR with iRepertoire HTBI primers amplified the CDR3 regions for these TCR beta libraries. TCRdb called the multiplex PCR reads again in MiXCR, with one record for every CDR3 protein. The sample yields 450,000 or so distinct CDR3 sequences, 20% to 25% seen once. As to time point: persistent/refractory GD, antithyroid drugs over 5 years with positive TRAb. From RNA extracted from PBMCs, the TCR library was made. The specimen was peripheral blood mononuclear cells (PBMCs), collected when the disease was refractory, from a patient treated with antithyroid drugs. All receptors derive from a female donor with Graves disease.

CDR3 residues: CATESFGANVLTF. The CDR3 region has the DNA TGTGCCACTGAATCTTTTGGGGCCAACGTCCTGACTTTC. The chain employs TRBV19 and TRBJ2-6, with D unresolved. This CDR3 is 13 amino acids long. V was cut by 10 bases and J by 3 bases, with 10 bases left in between. Germline V CDR1 and CDR2: LNHDA, SQIVND (reference sequence).

This clonotype was found a few times. J is TRBJ2-7 and V is TRBV20-1; 7 bases align to TRBD1. Looked up from germline, CDR1 is DFQATT and CDR2 is SNEGSKA (reference sequence). J was trimmed by 2 bases and V by 0 bases; bases with no gene match: 10. The CDR3 length is 16 residues. CDR3 nucleotides: TGCAGTGCTAGAGATAGTGTGGGACAGCCGCCCTACGAGCAGTACTTC. Amino acid sequence: CSARDSVGQPPYEQYF.

The chain carries TRBV6-1 and TRBJ2-7; 9 bases are a match to TRBD1. CDR1 is MNHNS and CDR2 is SASEGT in the germline V gene. This CDR3 is 14 amino acids long. V gave up 8 bases and J gave up 4 bases; unmatched junction bases: 9. CDR3 protein: CASFPGTGRYEQYF. The CDR3 DNA reads as TGTGCCAGCTTTCCCGGGACAGGGAGATACGAGCAGTACTTC.

In its sample, this clonotype was seen a few times. V gene TRBV20-1 combines with J gene TRBJ2-7; 7 nucleotides line up with TRBD1. Germline CDR1 DFQATT, CDR2 SNEGSKA (reference sequence). The CDR3 extends over 13 amino acids. J lost 1 base, V lost 5 bases, and 5 bases had no gene match. CDR3: CSARDSFSYEQYF. DNA for the CDR3: TGCAGTGCTCGGGACAGTTTTTCCTACGAGCAGTACTTC.

This clonotype was seen repeatedly, ten times or more. The chain employs TRBV29-1 and TRBJ1-1, with D unclear. Germline V gene data show CDR1 as SQVTM and CDR2 as ANQGSEA. Trimming stripped 6 bases from V and 1 base from J, with 6 bases between. There are 11 residues in the CDR3. The CDR3 sequence is CSVGRNTEAFF. The CDR3 DNA sequence: TGCAGCGTCGGACGGAACACTGAAGCTTTCTTT.

The genes are TRBV7-2 and TRBJ2-2; D is unclear. This CDR3 comprises 16 residues. The V end was cut by 5 bases, the J end by 0 bases, with 13 bases between. Germline CDR1 is SGHTA and CDR2 is FQGNSA. DNA of the CDR3: TGTGCCAGCAGCCCTCTCTCCACTACGAACACCGGGGAGCTGTTTTTT. Residues: CASSPLSTTNTGELFF.

The chain couples TRBV30 to TRBJ2-7; the match to TRBD1 covers 10 bases. The length of the CDR3 is 14 residues. The V gene's germline CDR1 is GTSNPN and CDR2 SVGIG (reference sequence). Losses at the gene ends were 5 bases for V and 3 bases for J; bases not matched to a gene: 7. Written as DNA, the CDR3 is TGTGCCTGGGCTGTGGGACAGGGGCTCTACGAGCAGTACTTC. Amino acids: CAWAVGQGLYEQYF.

About this clonotype itself: At one boundary the junction diverges from the germline segment, which might be a read error. The chain is built from TRBV5-1 and TRBJ1-1; possible D gene TRBD1, 5 bases. The CDR3 contains 12 residues. Per the germline V gene, CDR1 is SGHRS and CDR2 is YFSETQ. The DNA for the CDR3 is TGTGCCAGCAGTTTGGGGCCCGGTGGGGCTTTCTTT. This encodes CASSLGPGGAFF.

There are many counts of this clonotype. The gene calls are TRBV29-1 and TRBJ2-7; 7 bases match TRBD1. The CDR3 consists of 13 residues. Germline V lookup: CDR1 SQVTM, CDR2 ANQGSEA. Trimming at V came to 1 base and at J to 4 bases, leaving 4 bases not matched to a gene. The CDR3 nucleotides are TGCAGCGTTGAAGGTAACAGGGGTTACGAGCAGTACTTC. The encoded protein is CSVEGNRGYEQYF.

This chain joins TRBV7-9 and TRBJ2-1, with a possible D match to TRBD2 (7 bases). The V gene lost 7 bases and the J gene lost 5 bases, with 15 bases spanning the gap. CDR1 is SEHNR, CDR2 FQNEAQ, per germline (reference sequence). The CDR3 has 14 residues. CDR3 in DNA: TGTGCCAGCATTGGCGGGGGCACAAACAATGAGCAGTTCTTC. This codes for CASIGGGTNNEQFF.

This clonotype was seen only a few times. This chain joins TRBV12-3 or TRBV12-4 and TRBJ2-6, with a possible D match to TRBD1 (5 bases). The CDR3 is 14 amino acids. V was shortened by 6 bases and J by 2 bases, with 8 bases between the two germline ends. CDR3 protein: CASSQQAGANVLTF. The CDR3 nucleotides read TGTGCCAGCAGCCAACAGGCTGGGGCCAACGTCCTGACTTTC.

This clonotype was seen at least ten times. This chain connects TRBV6-1 to TRBJ2-7; 10 nucleotides agree with TRBD2. V lost 8 bases and J lost 0; bases outside the gene matches: 4. The CDR3 contains 14 residues. The V gene's germline CDR1 is MNHNS and CDR2 SASEGT. CDR3 sequence: CASAGLADSYEQYF. CDR3 nucleotide sequence: TGTGCCAGCGCCGGACTAGCGGACTCCTACGAGCAGTACTTC.